Below are 18 T cell receptor beta chains sequenced from a single sample in a study of cytomegalovirus exposure and HLA in healthy donors. Primers for the PCR totalled 60 Vbeta and 13 Jbeta. Profiling relied on immunoSEQ multiplex PCR, and the TCRdb table lists in-frame clones only, not all of them. The sample yields 150,000 or so clones, roughly 79% seen once. The material sequenced was PBMCs. Every receptor here comes from a woman between 45 and 60 years old in good health and CMV-seropositive.

This clone was seen just once. The chain employs TRBV7-2 and TRBJ1-5; D is undetermined. This CDR3 spans 12 amino acids. CDR1 is SGHTA and CDR2 is FQGNSA in the germline V gene. V gave up 5 bases and J gave up 6 bases, with 8 bases separating them. Here the CDR3 reads CASSRDSQPQHF. In nucleotides, the CDR3 is TGTGCCAGCAGCCGCGATAGTCAGCCCCAGCATTTT.

The chain carries TRBV7-9 and TRBJ1-2, with 9 nucleotides matching TRBD1. The V segment lost 1 base and the J segment 2 bases; nucleotides outside the gene matches: 8. Germline CDR1 SEHNR, CDR2 FQNEAQ (reference sequence). The CDR3 extends over 17 amino acids. Here the CDR3 DNA reads TGTGCCAGCAGCTTAGAATTAGGGACAGGGCGAAACTATGGCTACACCTTC. It encodes CASSLELGTGRNYGYTF. Using reference TRBV7-9 and TRBJ1-2 for the parts outside the CDR3, the full variable domain is DTGVSQNPRHKITKRGQNVTFRCDPISEHNRLYWYRQTLGQGPEFLTYFQNEAQLEKSRLLSDRFSAERPKGSFSTLEIQRTEQGDSAMYLCASSLELGTGRNYGYTFGSGTRLTVV.

The chain carries TRBV7-2 and TRBJ2-3; TRBD2 might be the D (7 bases). Deletions cut 3 bases from V and 2 bases from J, with 15 bases between. Germline lookup yields CDR1 SGHTA and CDR2 FQGNSA. CDR3 size: 16 residues. The CDR3 loop reads CASSLFVAGATDTQYF. In nucleotides, the CDR3 is TGTGCCAGCAGCTTGTTTGTGGCGGGGGCCACAGATACGCAGTATTTT.

This rearrangement joins TRBV6-6 to TRBJ1-4; weak D call: TRBD1 (5 bases). The CDR3 loop spans 15 amino acids. V lost 2 bases to trimming and J lost 7 bases, with 14 bases between them. CDR1 is MNHNY and CDR2 is SVGAGI in the germline V gene (reference sequence). In nucleotides, the CDR3 is TGTGCCAGCAGTTACGGGGGGGTCCGTGGTGAAAAACTGTTTTTT. This translates into CASSYGGVRGEKLFF.

The V gene is TRBV7-2, the J gene TRBJ2-3; D is ambiguous. Per the germline V gene, CDR1 is SGHTA and CDR2 is FQGNSA. The CDR3 extends over 15 amino acids. Trimming removed 1 base at V and 4 bases at J, with 12 bases between. The CDR3 reads CASSLDVVGADTQYF. CDR3 in DNA: TGTGCCAGCAGCTTAGATGTGGTTGGAGCAGATACGCAGTATTTT.

The sample holds one count of this clone. The gene calls are TRBV29-1 and TRBJ1-1; TRBD1 might be the D (5 bases). The CDR3 is made up of 14 amino acids. The V gene lost 1 base and the J gene lost 1 base, with 10 bases spanning the gap. Germline V gives CDR1 SQVTM, CDR2 ANQGSEA. CDR3 coding DNA: TGCAGCGTTGAAGGGCAGGGTCAGAACACTGAAGCTTTCTTT. Protein sequence: CSVEGQGQNTEAFF.

This clone appeared a few times. J is TRBJ1-1 and V is TRBV19; D is perhaps TRBD1 (6 bases). Trimming removed 3 bases from V and 4 bases from J, with 15 bases in between. CDR1 LNHDA and CDR2 SQIVND come from the germline V gene (reference sequence). The CDR3 sequence is 15 residues long. CDR3 coding DNA: TGTGCCAGTAGTATCACGGGGGGCGTAAGCACTGAAGCTTTCTTT. Its protein is CASSITGGVSTEAFF.

This chain uses TRBV2 with TRBJ1-6, with TRBD1 identical over 7 bases. Germline CDR1 and CDR2: SNHLY and FYNNEI. V shed 4 bases and J 5 bases; nucleotides not matched to a gene: 5. The CDR3 length is 15 residues. The chain's CDR3 is CASSVHGTDNSPLHF. The CDR3 nucleotides read TGTGCCAGCAGTGTTCACGGGACAGATAATTCACCCCTCCACTTT.

The J gene is TRBJ1-4, the V gene TRBV19; the match to TRBD1 covers 10 bases. Germline V gene lookup returns CDR1 LNHDA and CDR2 SQIVND (reference sequence). V was clipped by 5 bases and J by 0 bases; unmatched bases: 3. This CDR3 contains 16 residues. CDR3 sequence reads: CASSFGQGATNEKLFF. Here the CDR3 DNA reads TGTGCCAGTAGTTTCGGACAGGGGGCAACTAATGAAAAACTGTTTTTT. Based on the CDR3 plus reference TRBV19 and TRBJ1-4, the full variable domain is DGGITQSPKYLFRKEGQNVTLSCEQNLNHDAMYWYRQDPGQGLRLIYYSQIVNDFQKGDIAEGYSVSREKKESFPLTVTSAQKNPTAFYLCASSFGQGATNEKLFFGSGTQLSVL.

The chain links TRBV4-1 to TRBJ2-1, with D uncertain. V dropped 6 bases and J dropped 0 bases, with 9 bases sitting between them. There are 14 residues in the CDR3. CDR1 is MGHRA and CDR2 is YSYEKL in the germline V gene. CDR3 in amino acids: CASSPTRSYNEQFF. For the CDR3, the DNA is TGCGCCAGCAGTCCCACGCGCTCCTACAATGAGCAGTTCTTC.

V is TRBV7-2 and J is TRBJ2-1; 9 bases align to TRBD2. This CDR3 has 14 amino acids. CDR1 is SGHTA and CDR2 is FQGNSA in the germline V gene. After removal of 5 bases from V and 7 bases from J, the junction contained 6 bases not matched to a gene. The CDR3 nucleotides read TGTGCCAGCAGCCCAGGACTAGCGCGGAATGAGCAGTTCTTC. Its translation is CASSPGLARNEQFF.

A note on this clone: The junction does not match germline at one end; this may be a read error. This chain connects TRBV6-1 to TRBJ2-7, with 7 bases fitting TRBD2. The CDR3 is made up of 15 amino acids. Germline V CDR1 and CDR2: MNHNS, SASEGT. The CDR3 DNA reads as TGTGCCAGCAGTGACTGGCGGGAGTCCTCCAACGAGCAGTACTTC. Translating it yields CASSDWRESSNEQYF.

This clone was seen once. The chain couples TRBV2 to TRBJ1-6, with 8 bases lining up with TRBD1. The CDR3 runs to 16 residues. The trim removed 5 bases at V and 0 bases at J, leaving 3 bases unmatched. Germline values: CDR1 SNHLY, CDR2 FYNNEI. This chain's CDR3 is CASSSQGDSYNSPLHF. CDR3 DNA sequence: TGTGCCAGCAGTTCACAGGGGGACTCCTATAATTCACCCCTCCACTTT.

The chain carries TRBV25-1 and TRBJ2-7, with D unresolved. Germline assignment: CDR1 MGHDK and CDR2 SYGVNS. The CDR3 runs to 15 residues. V shed 5 bases and J shed 5 bases, with 19 bases lying between them. CDR3 region: CASSSDGLAFHEQYF. The CDR3 DNA is TGTGCCAGCAGTTCAGACGGGTTGGCTTTCCACGAGCAGTACTTC.

Notes on this clone: This sample includes further DNA sequences coding for the same CDR3. V is TRBV6-5 and J is TRBJ1-4; D is possibly TRBD1 (5 bases). Trimming left V 2 bases short and J 0 bases short, with 7 bases between. This CDR3 is 15 amino acids long. The germline CDR1 and CDR2 sequences are MNHEY and SVGAGI. CDR3 amino acids: CASSYGGATNEKLFF. The CDR3 coding sequence is TGTGCCAGCAGTTACGGGGGGGCAACTAATGAAAAACTGTTTTTT.

This clone appeared a single time. CDR3: CASSEWGSGRMREQYF. CDR3 coding DNA: TGTGCCAGCAGTGAGTGGGGTAGCGGGAGAATGCGCGAGCAGTACTTC. V and J are TRBV6-1 and TRBJ2-7, with TRBD2 matching over 9 bases. CDR1 is MNHNS and CDR2 is SASEGT in the germline V gene. The J segment lost 6 bases and the V segment lost 3 bases, leaving 12 bases of the junction unmatched. The CDR3 is 16 amino acids.

V is TRBV2 and J is TRBJ1-1, with 8 bases that match TRBD1. Trimming took 7 bases from V and 10 from J; bases not matched to a gene: 11. From germline, CDR1 is SNHLY and CDR2 FYNNEI. There are 13 residues in the CDR3. The CDR3 is CASTTVGTGGAFF. CDR3 bases: TGTGCCAGCACTACGGTGGGTACAGGGGGAGCTTTCTTT.

The V gene is TRBV18, the J gene TRBJ2-1; 15 bases agree with TRBD2. The CDR3 consists of 14 residues. V was pared by 8 bases and J by 8 bases, with 4 bases of the junction left unmatched. Germline loops: CDR1 KGHSH, CDR2 LQKENI. In nucleotides, the CDR3 is TGTGCCAGCGCAGGACTAGCGGGAGGGGATGAGCAGTTCTTC. Protein sequence: CASAGLAGGDEQFF.